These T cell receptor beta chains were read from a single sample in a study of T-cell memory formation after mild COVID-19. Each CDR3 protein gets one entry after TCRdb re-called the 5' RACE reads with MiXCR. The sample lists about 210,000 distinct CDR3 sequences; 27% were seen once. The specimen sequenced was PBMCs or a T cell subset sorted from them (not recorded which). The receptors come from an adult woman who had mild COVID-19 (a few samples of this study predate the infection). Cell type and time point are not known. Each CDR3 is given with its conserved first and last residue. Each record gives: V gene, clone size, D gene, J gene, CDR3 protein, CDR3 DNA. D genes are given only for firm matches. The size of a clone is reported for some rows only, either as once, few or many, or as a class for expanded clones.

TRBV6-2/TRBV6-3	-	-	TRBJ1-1	CASSYDTNTPFVNTEAFF	TGTGCCAGCAGTTACGACACCAACACCCCCTTTGTGAACACTGAAGCTTTCTTT
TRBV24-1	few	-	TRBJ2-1	CATSDSGYNEQFF	TGTGCCACCAGTGATTCGGGGTACAATGAGCAGTTCTTC
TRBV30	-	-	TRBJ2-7	CAWSNLDIPYEQYF	TGTGCCTGGAGTAACCTTGACATCCCCTACGAGCAGTACTTC
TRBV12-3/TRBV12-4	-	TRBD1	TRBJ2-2	CASGDSGHTGELFF	TGTGCCAGCGGGGACAGCGGTCACACCGGGGAGCTGTTTTTT
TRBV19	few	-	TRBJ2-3	CASSMLQSQVDTQYF	TGTGCCAGTAGTATGTTACAGTCCCAGGTGGATACGCAGTATTTT
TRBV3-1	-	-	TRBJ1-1	CASSQDRLGDPPQEAFF	TGTGCCAGCAGCCAAGATCGATTGGGGGACCCCCCACAGGAAGCTTTCTTT
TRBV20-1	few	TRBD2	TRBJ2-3	CSASPQLAGGPQYF	TGCAGTGCTAGCCCACAACTAGCGGGGGGGCCTCAGTATTTT
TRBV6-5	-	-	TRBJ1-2	CASKGVSIYGYTF	TGTGCCAGCAAGGGCGTATCCATATATGGCTACACCTTC
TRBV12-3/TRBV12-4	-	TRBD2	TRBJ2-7	CASSLRLAGPYEQYF	TGTGCCAGCAGTTTAAGACTAGCGGGACCCTACGAGCAGTACTTC
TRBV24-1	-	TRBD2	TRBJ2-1	CATSDFASGNYNEQFF	TGTGCCACCAGTGATTTTGCTAGCGGGAACTACAATGAGCAGTTCTTC
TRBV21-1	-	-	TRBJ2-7	CASWERKYF	TGTGCCAGCTGGGAGAGGAAGTACTTC
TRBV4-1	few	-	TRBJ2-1	CASSQVAPRGEQFF	TGCGCCAGCAGCCAAGTGGCTCCCCGAGGGGAGCAGTTCTTC
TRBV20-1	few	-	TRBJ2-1	CSARLGTSAYNEQFF	TGCAGTGCTAGACTCGGGACTTCTGCCTACAATGAGCAGTTCTTC
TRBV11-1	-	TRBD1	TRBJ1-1	CASRSEDREPGFNTEAFF	TGTGCCAGCCGCTCCGAAGACAGGGAACCCGGGTTCAACACTGAAGCTTTCTTT
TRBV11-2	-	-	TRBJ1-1	CASSFRGGNTEAFF	TGTGCCAGCAGCTTCCGCGGGGGGAACACTGAAGCTTTCTTT
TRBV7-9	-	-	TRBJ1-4	CASSSSDAGLREKLFF	TGTGCCAGCAGCTCAAGCGACGCGGGCCTACGTGAAAAACTGTTTTTT